A selection of T cell receptor beta chains follows, all from one sample in a study of Graves' ophthalmopathy and Graves' hyperthyroidism. TCRdb fed the multiplex PCR reads into MiXCR, producing one record per CDR3 protein. The data show roughly 380,000 distinct CDR3 sequences, 15% seen once. The material sequenced was peripheral blood. The receptors derive from a woman under 30 with stable Graves' hyperthyroidism. The CDR3 runs from the conserved cysteine through the conserved F or W. The D gene is left open where the match is weak. Some rows mark clone size as missing; the rest say once, few, many or name a class of expanded clone.

>NA|TRBJ2-7|TRBV4-1|TRBD1
TGCGCCAGCAGCCGGACAGGGGACCCCGAGCAGTACTTC
CASSRTGDPEQYF
>few|TRBJ2-7|TRBV11-1|NA
TGTGCCAGCAGCTCCGTAATAAGTTCCTACGAGCAGTACTTC
CASSSVISSYEQYF
>NA|TRBJ2-7|TRBV12-3/TRBV12-4|TRBD1
TGTGCCAGCAGCCGACAGGGGATCGGGTACGAGCAGTACTTC
CASSRQGIGYEQYF
>many|TRBJ1-1|TRBV19|NA
TGTGCCAGTAAAACAGGGTATAGGGGACTAGGAGCTTTCTTT
CASKTGYRGLGAFF
>many|TRBJ1-5|TRBV5-6|NA
TGTGCCAGCAGCACAGGGAGAAGTCAGCCCCAGCATTTT
CASSTGRSQPQHF
>many|TRBJ2-7|TRBV6-5|NA
TGTGCCAGCAGTTACTCGAGAGGCAGCCTCTACGAGCAGTACTTC
CASSYSRGSLYEQYF
>many|TRBJ1-1|TRBV6-5|TRBD1
TGTGCCAGCAGTTACTCCCTGGCAGGGGGGAACACTGAAGCTTTCTTT
CASSYSLAGGNTEAFF
>many|TRBJ1-5|TRBV7-2|TRBD1
TGTGCCAGCAGCCGGACAGGATGGCAGCCCCAGCATTTT
CASSRTGWQPQHF
>many|TRBJ1-1|TRBV24-1|NA
TGTGCCACCAGTGGGGTCGACGGGAACACTGAAGCTTTCTTT
CATSGVDGNTEAFF
>many|TRBJ2-5|TRBV27|NA
TGTGCCAGCAGCTTAAGTGGGGAGACCCAGTACTTC
CASSLSGETQYF
>few|TRBJ2-3|TRBV12-3/TRBV12-4|NA
TGTGCCAGCAGTTTATGGGGGACCAGCACAGATACGCAGTATTTT
CASSLWGTSTDTQYF
>NA|TRBJ2-5|TRBV15|TRBD2
TGTGCCACCAGCAGAGATCCGGGACTAGGAGAGACCCAGTACTTC
CATSRDPGLGETQYF
>NA|TRBJ2-1|TRBV5-1|NA
TGCGCCAGCAGCTTGGTAGGTCGTGGAGGGGGCTCCTACAATGAGCAGTTCTTC
CASSLVGRGGGSYNEQFF
>few|TRBJ1-2|TRBV6-1|NA
TGTGCCAGCATAGAACCAGGGGTCTATGGCTACACCTTC
CASIEPGVYGYTF
>many|TRBJ2-5|TRBV6-1|NA
TGTGCCAGCAGTAGACTAGGAGAAGAGACCCAGTACTTC
CASSRLGEETQYF
>many|TRBJ2-5|TRBV19|NA
TGTGCCAGTAGTATAATGCTTGATGAGACCCAGTACTTC
CASSIMLDETQYF
>NA|TRBJ2-7|TRBV5-1|NA
TGCGCCAGCAGCTCGGGGGCAGGGGTCGAGCAGTACTTC
CASSSGAGVEQYF
>many|TRBJ2-2|TRBV7-2|NA
TGTGCCAGCAGCTTAGCCAGGGCCGGGGAGCTGTTTTTT
CASSLARAGELFF
>many|TRBJ2-5|TRBV3-1|TRBD2
TGTGCCAGCCTCAATCCTAGCGGGGCGTACCAAGAGACCCAGTACTTC
CASLNPSGAYQETQYF
>many|TRBJ1-5|TRBV6-2/TRBV6-3|TRBD1
TGTGCCAGCAGAATACAGGGGCCCAATCAGCCCCAGCATTTT
CASRIQGPNQPQHF
>few|TRBJ2-6|TRBV5-6|TRBD1
TGTGCCAGCAGCTTGCCTGGACAGGGGGCATCGTATGGGGCCAACGTCCTGACTTTC
CASSLPGQGASYGANVLTF
>many|TRBJ2-7|TRBV6-5|NA
TGTGCCAGCAGTTACTCGAATACAGGATACGAGCAGTACTTC
CASSYSNTGYEQYF
>few|TRBJ2-5|TRBV18|NA
TGTGCCAGCTCACCACCGGGGGGTAAAGAGACCCAGTACTTC
CASSPPGGKETQYF
>many|TRBJ2-5|TRBV7-2|TRBD2
TGTGCCAGCAGCTTAGTTAGCGGGGGCTTTAAGGAGACCCAGTACTTC
CASSLVSGGFKETQYF
>many|TRBJ1-1|TRBV6-1|NA
TGTGCCAGCAGTGAAGCGCTTCTACGTTCGGACACTGAAGCTTTCTTT
CASSEALLRSDTEAFF
>many|TRBJ1-1|TRBV5-1|NA
TGCGCCAGCAGCTTGGGGGGGACTGACACTGAAGCTTTCTTT
CASSLGGTDTEAFF
>many|TRBJ1-2|TRBV6-5|NA
TGTGCCAGCAGTTCGTACACCTATGGCTACACCTTC
CASSSYTYGYTF
>NA|TRBJ1-5|TRBV4-1|TRBD1
TGCGCCAGCAGCCAAGCGCCAGGGGGCAGGCAGCCCCAGCATTTT
CASSQAPGGRQPQHF
>many|TRBJ2-2|TRBV4-2|TRBD1
TGTGCCAGCAGCCAAAATACAGGGGTAGTCGGGGAGCTGTTTTTT
CASSQNTGVVGELFF
>many|TRBJ1-5|TRBV20-1|NA
TGCAGTGTAGGGGACGCCGTAGGTCAGCCCCAGCATTTT
CSVGDAVGQPQHF
>few|TRBJ2-7|TRBV14|NA
TGTGCCAGCAGCCAACGGCGGGGCCCCACCTACGAGCAGTACTTC
CASSQRRGPTYEQYF
>once|TRBJ1-2|TRBV6-1|NA
TGTGCCAGCGGGGGGAGGACCCGCTATGGCTACACCTTC
CASGGRTRYGYTF
>many|TRBJ2-7|TRBV18|NA
TGTGCCAGCTCACCAGGGAGAGTAGGCGAGCAGTACTTC
CASSPGRVGEQYF
>NA|TRBJ2-7|TRBV25-1|NA
TGTGCCAGCAGAGGGGGTTTGAGCTCCTACGAGCAGTACTTC
CASRGGLSSYEQYF
>NA|TRBJ2-5|TRBV20-1|TRBD2
TGCAGTGCTGCAGGGACTAGCGGGAGAGAGACCCAGTACTTC
CSAAGTSGRETQYF
>NA|TRBJ2-7|TRBV6-5|NA
TGTGCCAGCAGTTATTCTTTGGGATACGAGCAGTACTTC
CASSYSLGYEQYF
>NA|TRBJ2-7|TRBV28|NA
TGTGCCAGCAGTTTATTCCGGAGGTGCTCCTACGAGCAGTACTTC
CASSLFRRCSYEQYF
>many|TRBJ1-1|TRBV7-8|NA
TGTGCCAGCAGCTCAATACAAAGTATGAACACTGAAGCTTTCTTT
CASSSIQSMNTEAFF
>NA|TRBJ1-2|TRBV27|NA
TGTGCCAGCTTGCCGCTGCGTGGTGGCTACACCTTC
CASLPLRGGYTF
>many|TRBJ1-6|TRBV12-3/TRBV12-4|NA
TGTGCCAGCAGTCCCGGGGGTTCACCCCTCCACTTT
CASSPGGSPLHF
>many|TRBJ1-3|TRBV6-2/TRBV6-3|NA
TGTGCCAGCAGTTTCACCGGATCTGGAAACACCATATATTTT
CASSFTGSGNTIYF
>many|TRBJ1-5|TRBV29-1|TRBD1
TGCAGCGTCCCCTCAATGCCAGGGGGCAGTCAGCCCCAGCATTTT
CSVPSMPGGSQPQHF
>many|TRBJ1-1|TRBV6-5|TRBD1
TGTGCCAGCAGTTCCCACGGGACAGTTCACACTGAAGCTTTCTTT
CASSSHGTVHTEAFF
>many|TRBJ1-3|TRBV2|NA
TGTGCCAGCAGTGAAGCGCTTCGGGGAAAGCGAAACACCATATATTTT
CASSEALRGKRNTIYF
>NA|TRBJ2-5|TRBV10-1|NA
TGCGCCAGCAGTGGGGTGGTGGGCATCCCAGAGACCCAGTACTTC
CASSGVVGIPETQYF
>NA|TRBJ2-5|TRBV12-3/TRBV12-4|NA
TGTGCCAGCAGCCCAGACATCCAAGAGACCCAGTACTTC
CASSPDIQETQYF
>many|TRBJ1-1|TRBV12-3/TRBV12-4|NA
TGTGCCAGCAGTTTTAGTCCCCAGGGGAACACTGAAGCTTTCTTT
CASSFSPQGNTEAFF
>NA|TRBJ2-7|TRBV6-2/TRBV6-3|NA
TGTGCCAGCAACCCCCCGCCCGGGTCATCCTACGAGCAGTACTTC
CASNPPPGSSYEQYF
>NA|TRBJ1-1|TRBV12-3/TRBV12-4|NA
TGTGCCAGCAGATCCGGGGGGAGGACTGAAGCTTTCTTT
CASRSGGRTEAFF
>NA|TRBJ1-2|TRBV12-3/TRBV12-4|NA
TGTGCCAGCAGTTGGGAGGTTGGGTATGGCTACACCTTC
CASSWEVGYGYTF
>many|TRBJ1-5|TRBV12-3/TRBV12-4|NA
TGTGCCAGCAACACAGGTTATCAGCCCCAGCATTTT
CASNTGYQPQHF
>many|TRBJ1-3|TRBV6-1|TRBD1
TGTGCCAGCAGTCGAGGGGACAGAGGAAACACCATATATTTT
CASSRGDRGNTIYF